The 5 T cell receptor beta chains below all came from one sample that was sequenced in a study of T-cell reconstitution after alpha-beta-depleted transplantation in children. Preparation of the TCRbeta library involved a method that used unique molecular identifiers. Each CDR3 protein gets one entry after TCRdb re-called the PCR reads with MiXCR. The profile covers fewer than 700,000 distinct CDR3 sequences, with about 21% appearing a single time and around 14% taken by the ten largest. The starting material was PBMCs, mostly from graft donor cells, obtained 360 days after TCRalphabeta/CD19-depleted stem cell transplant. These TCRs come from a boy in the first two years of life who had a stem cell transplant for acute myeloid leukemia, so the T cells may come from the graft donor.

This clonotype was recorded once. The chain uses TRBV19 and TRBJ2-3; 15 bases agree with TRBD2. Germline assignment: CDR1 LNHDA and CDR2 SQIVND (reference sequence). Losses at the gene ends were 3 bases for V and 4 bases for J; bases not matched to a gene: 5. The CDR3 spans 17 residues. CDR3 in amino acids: CASSIPGLAGGPDTQYF. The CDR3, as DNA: TGTGCCAGTAGTATCCCCGGACTAGCGGGGGGGCCAGATACGCAGTATTTT.

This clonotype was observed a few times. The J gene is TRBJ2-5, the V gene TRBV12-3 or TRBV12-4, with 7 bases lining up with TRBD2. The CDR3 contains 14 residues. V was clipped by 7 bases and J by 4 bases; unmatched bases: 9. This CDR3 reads CASTQVGGGETQYF. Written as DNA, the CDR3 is TGTGCCAGCACTCAGGTTGGGGGGGGAGAGACCCAGTACTTC.

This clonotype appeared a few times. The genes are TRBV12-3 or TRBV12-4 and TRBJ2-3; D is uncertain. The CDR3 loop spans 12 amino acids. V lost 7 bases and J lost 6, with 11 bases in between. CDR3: CASKSGRDTQYF. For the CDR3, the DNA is TGTGCCAGCAAGTCTGGTAGGGATACGCAGTATTTT.

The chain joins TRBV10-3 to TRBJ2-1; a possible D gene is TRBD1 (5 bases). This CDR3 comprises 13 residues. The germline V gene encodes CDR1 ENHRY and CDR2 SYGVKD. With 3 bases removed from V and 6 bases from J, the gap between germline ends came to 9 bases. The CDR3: CAISEIQANEQFF. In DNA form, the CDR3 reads TGTGCCATCAGTGAAATACAGGCCAATGAGCAGTTCTTC.

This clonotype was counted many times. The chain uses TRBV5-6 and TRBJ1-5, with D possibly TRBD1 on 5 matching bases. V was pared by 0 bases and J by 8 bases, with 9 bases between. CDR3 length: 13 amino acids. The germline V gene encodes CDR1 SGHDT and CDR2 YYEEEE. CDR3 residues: CASSLGGDKPQHF. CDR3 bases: TGTGCCAGCAGCTTGGGGGGCGACAAGCCCCAGCATTTT.